The 15 T cell receptor beta chains below all came from one sample that was sequenced in a study of early T cells in non-severe SARS-CoV-2 infection. TCRdb recomputed calls from the 5' RACE reads with MiXCR, one row per CDR3 protein. The sample comprises over 75,000 distinct CDR3 sequences, about 13% of which are singletons, and under 2.5% rests with the top ten. Sequenced input: whole blood. All receptors derive from an adult who was a healthcare worker with PCR-confirmed SARS-CoV-2 infection or an uninfected control (not recorded which).

The genes are TRBV7-2 and TRBJ1-2, with 8 bases aligning to TRBD1. The junction had 4 bases not matched to a gene; V was cut back by 5 bases and J by 5 bases. Germline CDR1 and CDR2: SGHTA and FQGNSA. This CDR3 region has 13 residues. In DNA, the CDR3 is TGTGCCAGCAGCATGGGACAGGTTTATGGCTACACCTTC. This codes for CASSMGQVYGYTF.

The chain joins TRBV2 to TRBJ2-1; no clear D. Germline CDR1 SNHLY, CDR2 FYNNEI. CDR3 length: 14 amino acids. V was clipped by 7 bases and J by 1 base, with 11 bases between them. The CDR3 loop reads CASTRMISYNEQFF. The CDR3 DNA reads as TGTGCCAGCACTAGAATGATTTCCTACAATGAGCAGTTCTTC.

This clonotype was detected many times. This chain uses TRBV6-2 or TRBV6-3 with TRBJ2-3; D may be TRBD1 (5 bases). Per germline, CDR1 MNHEY and CDR2 SVGEGT. The V end lost 0 bases, the J end lost 0 bases, and 7 bases lay between the germline ends. The CDR3 consists of 15 residues. The CDR3 here is CASSYSTDSTDTQYF. Here the CDR3 DNA reads TGTGCCAGCAGTTACTCGACAGACAGCACAGATACGCAGTATTTT.

This clonotype came up a few times. The chain joins TRBV2 to TRBJ1-1; D might be TRBD1 (6 bases). The ends were cut back, 8 bases at V and 1 base at J, with 20 bases in the middle. CDR3 length equals 16 residues. Germline-derived CDR1 and CDR2 are SNHLY and FYNNEI. DNA for the CDR3: TGTGCCAGCCGGGTTACAGGGCTCATGCGGAACACTGAAGCTTTCTTT. Encoded protein: CASRVTGLMRNTEAFF. Together with reference TRBV2 and TRBJ1-1, the CDR3 gives the full variable domain: EPEVTQTPSHQVTQMGQEVILRCVPISNHLYFYWYRQILGQKVEFLVSFYNNEISEKSEIFDDQFSVERPDGSNFTLKIRSTKLEDSAMYFCASRVTGLMRNTEAFFGQGTRLTVV.

This clonotype showed up just a few times. The gene calls are TRBV18 and TRBJ2-1; D gene ambiguous. The V and J ends lost 1 base and 6 bases respectively, with 16 bases between them. This CDR3 contains 16 residues. The V gene's germline CDR1 is KGHSH and CDR2 LQKENI. For the CDR3, the DNA is TGTGCCAGCTCACCACTGAAAGGACCCCCAGGCAATGAGCAGTTCTTC. Translating it yields CASSPLKGPPGNEQFF. Variable domain in full (rest from reference TRBV18 and TRBJ2-1): NAGVMQNPRHLVRRRGQEARLRCSPMKGHSHVYWYRQLPEEGLKFMVYLQKENIIDESGMPKERFSAEFPKEGPSILRIQQVVRGDSAAYFCASSPLKGPPGNEQFFGPGTRLTVL.

This sequence joins TRBV28 and TRBJ2-2; D is unresolved. This CDR3 is built from 15 residues. From germline, CDR1 is MDHEN and CDR2 SYDVKM. V was pared by 10 bases and J by 5 bases, with 20 bases between. The CDR3 DNA is TGTGCCACCATTCAGGCGGCCAGTGGGACCGGGGAGCTGTTTTTT. Translating it yields CATIQAASGTGELFF.

This clonotype has only a few counts. The chain employs TRBV20-1 and TRBJ2-4; D unclear. Germline CDR1 and CDR2: DFQATT and SNEGSKA (reference sequence). The CDR3 extends over 10 amino acids. Trimming took off 7 bases at V and 1 base at J, with 2 bases between the two ends. This chain's CDR3 is CSGAKNIQYF. The CDR3 DNA sequence: TGCAGTGGGGCCAAAAACATTCAGTACTTC.

This chain links TRBV12-3 or TRBV12-4 with TRBJ1-3; D remains ambiguous. This CDR3 spans 13 amino acids. Trimming pared 6 bases from V and 3 bases from J, leaving 9 bases between. The CDR3 loop is CASRVDFGNTIYF. The CDR3, as DNA: TGTGCCAGCAGGGTGGACTTTGGAAACACCATATATTTT.

The chain uses TRBV13 and TRBJ2-5, with 10 bases identical to TRBD2. CDR1 is PRHDT, CDR2 FYEKMQ, per germline (reference sequence). The CDR3 is 16 residues long. The V gene end was trimmed by 2 bases and the J gene end by 1 base; junction bases not matched to a gene: 4. CDR3 nucleotides: TGTGCCAGCAGCTTATTAGCGGGGGGAACCCAAGAGACCCAGTACTTC. The encoded protein is CASSLLAGGTQETQYF.

The rearrangement uses TRBV6-1 and TRBJ1-5, with 8 nucleotides matching TRBD1. The CDR3 totals 19 residues. Germline assignment: CDR1 MNHNS and CDR2 SASEGT. Unmatched junction bases numbered 11, after V lost 0 bases and J lost 1 base. The CDR3 region is CASSEAAGAGGGSNQPQHF. DNA of the CDR3: TGTGCCAGCAGTGAAGCCGCCGGGGCAGGGGGCGGCAGCAATCAGCCCCAGCATTTT.

The CDR3, as DNA: TGTGCCAGCACACAGGGGCGAAACATTCAGTACTTC. It yields the protein CASTQGRNIQYF. The chain has TRBV2 and TRBJ2-4; 7 bases fit TRBD1. Looked up from germline, CDR1 is SNHLY and CDR2 is FYNNEI. V shed 7 bases and J 6 bases; nucleotides not matched to a gene: 3. The CDR3 totals 12 residues.

In its sample, this clonotype was seen a few times. The gene calls are TRBV6-6 and TRBJ1-4; TRBD1 matches at 7 bases. J lost 5 bases, V lost 9 bases, and 9 bases had no gene match. Germline assignment: CDR1 MNHNY and CDR2 SVGAGI (reference sequence). The CDR3 consists of 14 residues. The CDR3 loop reads CASLPGQMNEKLFF. CDR3 bases: TGTGCCAGTCTCCCGGGACAGATGAATGAAAAACTGTTTTTT.

The sample holds many counts of this clonotype. The J gene is TRBJ2-2, the V gene TRBV29-1; 9 nucleotides agree with TRBD1. In germline, CDR1 is SQVTM, CDR2 ANQGSEA. Unmatched junction bases numbered 3, after V lost 7 bases and J lost 6 bases. This CDR3 spans 12 amino acids. The CDR3 sequence is CSARTGAGELFF. CDR3 in DNA: TGCAGCGCCCGGACAGGGGCCGGGGAGCTGTTTTTT.

The gene calls are TRBV28 and TRBJ1-2; 12 bases are a match to TRBD1. V was clipped by 4 bases and J by 6 bases; unmatched bases: 6. Germline CDR1 and CDR2: MDHEN and SYDVKM. The CDR3 is made up of 15 amino acids. CDR3 protein: CASSSWDRGLNGYTF. CDR3 DNA: TGTGCCAGCAGTTCCTGGGACAGGGGGCTGAATGGCTACACCTTC.

The table lists this clonotype with many counts. The CDR3 loop is CSAQTGSWGYTF. The CDR3 DNA is TGCAGTGCACAGACAGGGTCCTGGGGCTACACCTTC. This chain connects TRBV20-1 to TRBJ1-2, with 7 nucleotides matching TRBD1. This CDR3 is 12 amino acids long. Germline V CDR1 and CDR2: DFQATT, SNEGSKA (reference sequence). With V trimmed by 6 bases and J by 8 bases, 9 bases remained unmatched.